Sequencing of this T cell receptor beta chain was carried out in a study of cytomegalovirus exposure and HLA in healthy donors. Study-level information: Among approximately 390 genotyped donors, more than 65% fell in the Caucasian-associated ancestry cluster.

The study ran its PCR with 60 Vbeta and 13 Jbeta primers. Sequenced by immunoSEQ multiplex PCR; TCRdb stores in-frame clones only, minus some. This listing includes about 64,000 clones. For this clone: The antigen remains undetermined.

General observations from the study: A list of about 180 TCR beta chains associated with cytomegalovirus was given. A later analysis reportedly found that, within productive TCRs, an Asian-associated ancestry cluster had fewer N-insertions than the mean observed across the roughly 730 donors.

The CDR3 totals 17 residues. The V and J ends lost 2 bases and 5 bases respectively, with 25 bases between them. Germline CDR1 GTSNPN, CDR2 SVGIG (reference sequence). Donors likely had unrecorded immune exposures despite being nominally healthy when sampled. Material for sequencing was PBMCs. This TCR came from a young woman in good health and CMV-seronegative. The chain recombines TRBV30 with TRBJ2-7; TRBD2 is a possible D gene (5 bases). The CDR3 nucleotides read TGTGCCTGGAGTCCACGTCTGCTAGCCATCACTGTCGACGAGCAGTACTTC. This gives the protein CAWSPRLLAITVDEQYF.